Shown below are 27 T cell receptor beta chains from a single sample sequenced in a study of T-cell reconstitution after alpha-beta-depleted transplantation in children. Preparing the TCRbeta library involved the use of unique molecular identifiers. TCRdb reanalysed the PCR reads using MiXCR and keeps one entry per CDR3 protein. Among 210,000 or so distinct CDR3 sequences listed, roughly 10% were seen once. The sequencing used PBMCs, collected before TCRalphabeta/CD19-depleted stem cell transplant. The receptors stem from a child younger than two with acute myeloid leukemia, due to receive a stem cell transplant.

This clonotype was picked up many times. The chain joins TRBV3-1 to TRBJ2-2; 9 nucleotides agree with TRBD2. The ends lost 1 base at V and 6 bases at J; junction bases unmatched: 12. Germline V gene sequence: CDR1 LGHDT, CDR2 YNNKEL (reference sequence). The CDR3 runs to 18 residues. The CDR3, as DNA: TGTGCCAGCAGCCAAGTTGTAGCGGGAGAATTTATGCCCGGGGAGCTGTTTTTT. Translation gives CASSQVVAGEFMPGELFF. The full variable domain, its missing parts supplied by reference TRBV3-1 and TRBJ2-2, is DTAVSQTPKYLVTQMGNDKSIKCEQNLGHDTMYWYKQDSKKFLKIMFSYNNKELIINETVPNRFSPKSPDKAHLNLHINSLELGDSAVYFCASSQVVAGEFMPGELFFGEGSRLTVL.

This clonotype was observed at least ten times. The chain employs TRBV7-8 and TRBJ2-1; tentative D call: TRBD2 (6 bases). V lost 5 bases and J lost 2, with 10 bases in between. The CDR3 runs 14 residues. Germline CDR1 reads SGHVS; CDR2 reads FQNEAQ. This CDR3 is CASSGRDPYNEQFF. The CDR3 coding sequence is TGTGCCAGCAGCGGGCGGGACCCCTACAATGAGCAGTTCTTC.

The rearrangement links TRBV5-1 to TRBJ2-1; TRBD2 matches at 10 bases. V lost 0 bases to trimming and J lost 0 bases; unmatched junction nucleotides: 6. Germline CDR1 SGHRS, CDR2 YFSETQ. The CDR3 has 18 residues. CDR3 sequence (DNA): TGCGCCAGCAGCTTGGCTAGCGGGGGCCCCCGCTCCTACAATGAGCAGTTCTTC. Protein: CASSLASGGPRSYNEQFF.

Many counts were recorded for this clonotype. The J gene is TRBJ2-5, the V gene TRBV6-4; D unclear. This CDR3 region has 13 residues. V was clipped by 5 bases and J by 4 bases, with 11 bases between them. The germline CDR1 and CDR2 sequences are MRHNA and SNTAGT. The CDR3, as DNA: TGTGCCAGCAGTAGAGAGGACCGAGAGACCCAGTACTTC. Translating it yields CASSREDRETQYF.

This clonotype appeared a few times. The J gene is TRBJ2-1, the V gene TRBV28; no firm D call. The ends were cut back, 6 bases at V and 6 bases at J, with 9 bases in the middle. The CDR3 runs 12 residues. CDR1 is MDHEN and CDR2 is SYDVKM in the germline V gene. CDR3 amino acids: CASRIGSNEQFF. The CDR3 region has the DNA TGTGCCAGCAGGATAGGGTCCAATGAGCAGTTCTTC.

This clonotype was seen ten or more times. The chain employs TRBV10-3 and TRBJ1-1; no reliable D call. CDR1 is ENHRY, CDR2 SYGVKD, per germline. The length of the CDR3 is 12 residues. Trimming took off 3 bases at V and 5 bases at J, with 7 bases between the two ends. The CDR3 sequence: CAISDGRTEAFF. For the CDR3, the DNA is TGTGCCATCAGTGACGGACGGACTGAAGCTTTCTTT.

This clonotype came up many times. This chain uses TRBV28 with TRBJ2-7, with D maybe TRBD2 (7 bases). The length of the CDR3 is 12 residues. CDR1 is MDHEN and CDR2 is SYDVKM in the germline V gene. V was shortened by 10 bases and J by 6 bases, with 16 bases between the two germline ends. The CDR3 nucleotides are TGTGCCACCCGGGGGGCTTTGATCGAGCAGTACTTC. Translation: CATRGALIEQYF.

This clonotype was seen many times. V and J are TRBV5-6 and TRBJ2-7, with 7 bases matching TRBD1. Germline V lookup: CDR1 SGHDT, CDR2 YYEEEE. The J segment lost 6 bases and the V segment lost 4 bases, leaving 1 base of the junction unmatched. The CDR3 runs 11 residues. The CDR3 loop reads CASSRTGEQYF. CDR3 DNA sequence: TGTGCCAGCAGCCGGACAGGCGAGCAGTACTTC.

This chain connects TRBV11-2 to TRBJ2-1; the D is unclear. The CDR3 is made up of 13 amino acids. The V gene lost 3 bases and the J gene lost 8 bases, with 11 bases spanning the gap. Germline V gene data show CDR1 as SGHAT and CDR2 as FQNNGV. Here the CDR3 DNA reads TGTGCCAGCAGCTTCCCCGGAACCGATGAGCAGTTCTTC. Its protein product is CASSFPGTDEQFF.

This clonotype occurred many times. The genes are TRBV20-1 and TRBJ2-3; possible D gene TRBD2, 6 bases. CDR3 length equals 11 residues. Germline-derived CDR1 and CDR2 are DFQATT and SNEGSKA (reference sequence). CDR3 DNA: TGCAGGTCTAGCGGCACAGATACGCAGTATTTT. This translates into CRSSGTDTQYF.

This clonotype was picked up a small number of times. The V call is TRBV3-1, the J call TRBJ1-5, with D unresolved. The V gene lost 1 base and the J gene lost 6 bases, with 7 bases spanning the gap. Germline V CDR1 and CDR2: LGHDT, YNNKEL (reference sequence). This CDR3 is 13 amino acids long. The CDR3 loop is CASSQGAFQPQHF. The CDR3 DNA follows: TGTGCCAGCAGCCAAGGCGCTTTTCAGCCCCAGCATTTT.

At least ten counts were recorded for this clonotype. The chain carries TRBV20-1 and TRBJ1-2; no clear D. This CDR3 is 12 amino acids long. The germline V and J ends were trimmed by 1 base and 0 bases, with 3 bases remaining between them. Per the germline V gene, CDR1 is DFQATT and CDR2 is SNEGSKA (reference sequence). CDR3 sequence: CSARGANYGYTF. The CDR3 DNA reads as TGCAGTGCTAGAGGCGCTAACTATGGCTACACCTTC.

The chain couples TRBV6-1 to TRBJ1-1; no firm D call. The ends were cut back, 1 base at V and 5 bases at J, with 8 bases in the middle. The V gene's germline CDR1 is MNHNS and CDR2 SASEGT. The CDR3 has 13 residues. This CDR3 reads CASSEVQTTEAFF. The CDR3 bases are TGTGCCAGCAGTGAAGTCCAGACTACTGAAGCTTTCTTT.

The V gene is TRBV5-1, the J gene TRBJ1-5, with TRBD1 identical over 9 bases. V lost 1 base to trimming and J lost 6 bases; unmatched junction nucleotides: 5. Germline-derived CDR1 and CDR2 are SGHRS and YFSETQ. The length of the CDR3 is 15 residues. The CDR3 DNA reads as TGCGCCAGCAGCTTGACCGGGACAGGGACTCAGCCCCAGCATTTT. It yields the protein CASSLTGTGTQPQHF.

This clonotype was observed many times. The chain combines TRBV12-3 or TRBV12-4 with TRBJ1-2, with 9 bases aligning to TRBD1. With 6 bases clipped from V and 8 bases from J, the junction kept 10 bases outside the gene matches. There are 14 residues in the CDR3. The CDR3 DNA reads TGTGCCAGCAGCCCCATAAGGACAGGGGCAGGCTACACCTTC. Protein product: CASSPIRTGAGYTF.

This clonotype was picked up many times. The V call is TRBV3-1, the J call TRBJ1-2, with a weak D call TRBD1 (5 bases). This CDR3 is 17 amino acids long. Germline V lookup: CDR1 LGHDT, CDR2 YNNKEL (reference sequence). Deletions cut 4 bases from V and 7 bases from J, with 25 bases between. CDR3 DNA: TGTGCCAGCAGCCGTATTGGAGGGGCCGCCAATAAAGGTGGCTACACCTTC. It codes for CASSRIGGAANKGGYTF. The whole variable domain, filled in from reference TRBV3-1 and TRBJ1-2, reads DTAVSQTPKYLVTQMGNDKSIKCEQNLGHDTMYWYKQDSKKFLKIMFSYNNKELIINETVPNRFSPKSPDKAHLNLHINSLELGDSAVYFCASSRIGGAANKGGYTFGSGTRLTVV.

In this sample, this clonotype turned up many times. The chain uses TRBV6-5 and TRBJ2-3, with 9 bases matching TRBD2. This CDR3 has 14 amino acids. CDR1 MNHEY and CDR2 SVGAGI come from the germline V gene. V dropped 2 bases and J dropped 6; count of bases not matched to a gene: 3. The DNA of the CDR3 is TGTGCCAGCAGTTACGGGACTAGCCTGGATACGCAGTATTTT. Encoded protein: CASSYGTSLDTQYF.

The sample holds many counts of this clonotype. CDR3 loop: CSARVQTNLETQYF. The DNA for the CDR3 is TGCAGTGCTAGAGTTCAAACTAACCTAGAGACCCAGTACTTC. The chain joins TRBV20-1 to TRBJ2-5, with D unresolved. Germline V CDR1 and CDR2: DFQATT, SNEGSKA (reference sequence). Between the trimmed V and J ends, which lost 1 base and 4 bases, there was a span of 13 bases. This CDR3 comprises 14 residues.

In its sample, this clonotype was seen a few times. The J gene is TRBJ1-5, the V gene TRBV2, with D possibly matching TRBD1 (6 bases). Deletions cut 2 bases from V and 6 bases from J, with 14 bases between. The CDR3 runs 15 residues. Germline CDR1 and CDR2: SNHLY and FYNNEI. The CDR3 spells CASSEPGGGGQPQHF. DNA for the CDR3: TGTGCCAGCAGTGAACCCGGAGGGGGAGGTCAGCCCCAGCATTTT.

In this sample, this clonotype turned up many times. This chain connects TRBV5-1 to TRBJ1-2; the match to TRBD1 covers 7 bases. Germline loops: CDR1 SGHRS, CDR2 YFSETQ. CDR3 length: 14 residues. V lost 4 bases to trimming and J lost 2 bases; unmatched junction nucleotides: 5. The CDR3 here is CASSHGTANYGYTF. For the CDR3, the DNA is TGCGCCAGCAGCCATGGGACAGCGAACTATGGCTACACCTTC.

The table lists this clonotype with many counts. The gene calls are TRBV20-1 and TRBJ2-3; D possibly corresponds to TRBD2 (6 bases). Germline V gene sequence: CDR1 DFQATT, CDR2 SNEGSKA (reference sequence). This CDR3 is built from 14 residues. V was shortened by 6 bases and J by 2 bases, with 15 bases between the two germline ends. CDR3 nucleotides: TGCAGTGCCCCAACGGGAGCCCCCACAGATACGCAGTATTTT. Its protein is CSAPTGAPTDTQYF.

This clonotype was detected many times. The chain recombines TRBV20-1 with TRBJ2-7; tentative D call: TRBD2 (6 bases). V was clipped by 1 base and J by 3 bases, with 16 bases between them. The length of the CDR3 is 15 residues. Germline V lookup: CDR1 DFQATT, CDR2 SNEGSKA (reference sequence). CDR3: CSARVSTSRGYEQYF. For the CDR3, the DNA is TGCAGTGCTAGAGTCTCAACTAGCAGAGGCTACGAGCAGTACTTC.

This clonotype turned up a few times. This chain links TRBV7-7 with TRBJ1-4; 8 positions agree with TRBD1. The CDR3 is 15 amino acids. With 4 bases clipped from V and 5 bases from J, the junction kept 6 bases outside the gene matches. Germline V gene lookup returns CDR1 SSHAT and CDR2 FNYEAQ (reference sequence). CDR3 protein: CASSSTGGLNEKLFF. As DNA, the CDR3 is TGTGCCAGCAGCTCTACAGGGGGACTAAATGAAAAACTGTTTTTT.

This clonotype has just a few counts. The rearrangement uses TRBV10-3 and TRBJ2-5; D not certain. Germline V gene data show CDR1 as ENHRY and CDR2 as SYGVKD. There are 15 residues in the CDR3. The germline V and J ends were trimmed by 0 bases and 2 bases, with 10 bases remaining between them. The CDR3 sequence is CAISESLPPQETQYF. As DNA, the CDR3 is TGTGCCATCAGTGAGTCGCTACCGCCTCAAGAGACCCAGTACTTC.

This clonotype was observed at least ten times. The genes are TRBV29-1 and TRBJ1-5; D might be TRBD1 (6 bases). V lost 6 bases and J lost 3, with 12 bases in between. The CDR3 runs to 13 residues. The V gene's germline CDR1 is SQVTM and CDR2 ANQGSEA. The CDR3 here is CSVMGGVNQPQHF. The CDR3 region has the DNA TGCAGCGTGATGGGGGGCGTCAATCAGCCCCAGCATTTT.

This sequence joins TRBV21-1 and TRBJ2-7; the D call TRBD2 from the table was never checked on the DNA. TRBV21-1 is a pseudogene segment. This CDR3 has 16 residues. In nucleotides, the CDR3 is TGTGCCAGCAGCAAAGAATGTAGCGGGAGGGCCTACGAGCCGTACTTC. Its translation is CASSKECSGRAYEPYF.

In its sample, this clonotype was seen many times. V usage is TRBV12-3 or TRBV12-4 and J usage is TRBJ2-7; no firm D call. The CDR3 covers 11 residues. The V gene lost 9 bases and the J gene lost 6 bases, with 12 bases spanning the gap. The CDR3 nucleotides read TGTGCCAGACCCAACACTCCCGAGCAGTACTTC. Its protein product is CARPNTPEQYF.